These T cell receptor beta chains were read from a single sample in a study of shared clonotypes between healthy human individuals. Measured with immunoSEQ multiplex PCR; TCRdb has only the in-frame clones, and not every one. Seen here are around 2.1 million clones, approximately 95% observed once, and the top ten hold roughly 0.13%. The sequenced sample was naive CD4+ T cells sorted from blood. The receptors here all came from a man between 18 and 29 years old in good health. The CDR3 runs from the conserved cysteine through the conserved F or W. The D gene is left open where the match is weak. Size is omitted from some rows. Given values are once, few, many or a class for expanded clones.

TRBJ2-7,-,TRBV30,-,CAFTIGSYEQYF,TGTGCCTTTACCATTGGTTCCTACGAGCAGTACTTC
TRBJ2-2,-,TRBV10-3,-,CAIQQTNTGELFF,TGTGCCATCCAACAGACGAACACCGGGGAGCTGTTTTTT
TRBJ2-2,TRBD1,TRBV7-7,-,CASSPDRGNTGELFF,TGTGCTAGCAGCCCCGACAGGGGGAACACCGGGGAGCTGTTTTTT
TRBJ1-5,-,TRBV6-5,-,CASRGGGNQPQHF,TGTGCCAGTAGGGGTGGGGGCAATCAGCCCCAGCATTTT
TRBJ2-1,-,TRBV5-8,once,CASSLAGLIPLQFF,TGTGCCAGCAGCTTGGCCGGGCTGATACCCTTGCAGTTCTTC
TRBJ1-2,-,TRBV6-5,-,CASSYRGGYTF,TGTGCCAGCAGTTACCGGGGAGGCTACACCTTC
TRBJ1-1,-,TRBV21-1,-,CASSKQGASKLTEAFF,TGTGCCAGCAGCAAGCAGGGGGCGAGTAAATTAACTGAAGCTTTCTTT
TRBJ2-1,-,TRBV5-1,-,CASSLLTGTYNEQFF,TGCGCCAGCAGCTTACTAACCGGGACCTACAATGAGCAGTTCTTC
TRBJ2-2,-,TRBV5-1,-,CASSLEALDTGELFF,TGCGCCAGCAGCTTGGAGGCTCTTGACACCGGGGAGCTGTTTTTT
TRBJ2-3,TRBD2,TRBV7-9,-,CASSLVWTSGGPSTDTQYF,TGTGCCAGCAGCTTAGTGTGGACTAGCGGGGGGCCTAGCACAGATACGCAGTATTTT
TRBJ2-3,TRBD2,TRBV4-2,-,CASSQTPGLAGRTDTQYF,TGTGCCAGCAGCCAAACTCCGGGACTAGCGGGCCGCACAGATACGCAGTATTTT
TRBJ2-1,TRBD1,TRBV6-5,once,CASSYWTGNEQFF,TGTGCCAGCAGTTACTGGACAGGGAATGAGCAGTTCTTC
TRBJ2-3,-,TRBV10-3,-,CAISGFQGVIDTQYF,TGTGCCATCAGTGGATTCCAGGGTGTTATAGATACGCAGTATTTT
TRBJ2-1,-,TRBV2,-,CASSEDLRRSWIFF,TGTGCCAGCAGTGAAGATCTGCGGAGGTCCTGGATTTTCTTC
TRBJ2-7,-,TRBV28,-,CASSLGSPYEQYF,TGTGCCAGCAGTCTCGGGAGCCCCTACGAGCAGTACTTC
TRBJ2-5,TRBD2,TRBV5-1,-,CASSWASGEQETQYF,TGCGCCAGCAGCTGGGCTAGCGGGGAACAAGAGACCCAGTACTTC